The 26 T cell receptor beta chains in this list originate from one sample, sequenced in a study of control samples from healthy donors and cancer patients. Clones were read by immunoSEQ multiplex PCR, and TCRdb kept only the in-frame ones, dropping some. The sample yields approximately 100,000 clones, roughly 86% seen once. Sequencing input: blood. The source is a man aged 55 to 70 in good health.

DNA of the CDR3: TGTGCCAGCAGTAGCCTCGGACAGGCCGAAGAGACCCAGTACTTC. It encodes CASSSLGQAEETQYF. The V call is TRBV2, the J call TRBJ2-5, with 7 bases matching TRBD1. Germline V gives CDR1 SNHLY, CDR2 FYNNEI. Trimming at V came to 5 bases and at J to 3 bases, leaving 9 bases not matched to a gene. The CDR3 is 15 residues long.

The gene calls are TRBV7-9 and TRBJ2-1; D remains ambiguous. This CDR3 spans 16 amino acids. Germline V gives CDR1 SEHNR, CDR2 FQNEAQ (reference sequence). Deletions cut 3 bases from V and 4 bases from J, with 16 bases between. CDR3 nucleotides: TGTGCCAGCAGCTTCTCCCTAGGCGAACTTTACAATGAGCAGTTCTTC. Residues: CASSFSLGELYNEQFF.

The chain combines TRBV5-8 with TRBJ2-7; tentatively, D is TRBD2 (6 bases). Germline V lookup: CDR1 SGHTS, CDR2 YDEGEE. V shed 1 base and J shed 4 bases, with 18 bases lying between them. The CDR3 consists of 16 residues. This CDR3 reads CASSLSLRDLRYEQYF. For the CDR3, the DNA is TGTGCCAGCAGCTTGAGTCTCCGGGACTTAAGATACGAGCAGTACTTC.

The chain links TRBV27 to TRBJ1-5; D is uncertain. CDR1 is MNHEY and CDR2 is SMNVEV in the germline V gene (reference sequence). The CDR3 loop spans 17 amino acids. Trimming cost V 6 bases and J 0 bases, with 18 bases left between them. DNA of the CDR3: TGTGCCAGCAGGCCGACTCTCCTTTTCTATAGCAATCAGCCCCAGCATTTT. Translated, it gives CASRPTLLFYSNQPQHF.

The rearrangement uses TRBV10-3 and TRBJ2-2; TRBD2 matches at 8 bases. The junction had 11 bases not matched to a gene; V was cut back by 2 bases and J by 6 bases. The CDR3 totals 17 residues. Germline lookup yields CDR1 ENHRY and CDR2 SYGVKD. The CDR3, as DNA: TGTGCCATCAGTGAGCCGATGGGACTAGGTTGGTCCGGGGAGCTGTTTTTT. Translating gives CAISEPMGLGWSGELFF.

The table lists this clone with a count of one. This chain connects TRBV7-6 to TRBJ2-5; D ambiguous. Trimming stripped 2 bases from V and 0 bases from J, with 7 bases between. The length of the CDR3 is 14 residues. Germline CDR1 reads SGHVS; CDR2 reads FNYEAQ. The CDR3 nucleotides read TGTGCCAGCAGCTTATCAAGCAACCAAGAGACCCAGTACTTC. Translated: CASSLSSNQETQYF.

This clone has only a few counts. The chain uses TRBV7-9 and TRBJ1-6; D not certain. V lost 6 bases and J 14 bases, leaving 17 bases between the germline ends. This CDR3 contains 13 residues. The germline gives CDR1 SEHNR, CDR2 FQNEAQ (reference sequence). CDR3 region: CASRPGSGRTLHF. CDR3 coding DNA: TGTGCCAGCAGGCCTGGGTCTGGGCGGACCCTCCACTTT.

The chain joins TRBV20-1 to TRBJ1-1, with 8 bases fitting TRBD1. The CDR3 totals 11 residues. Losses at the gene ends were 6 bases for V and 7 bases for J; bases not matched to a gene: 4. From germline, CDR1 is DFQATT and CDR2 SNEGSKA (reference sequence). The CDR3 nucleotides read TGCAGTGCCACGGACAGGGATGAAGCTTTCTTT. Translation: CSATDRDEAFF.

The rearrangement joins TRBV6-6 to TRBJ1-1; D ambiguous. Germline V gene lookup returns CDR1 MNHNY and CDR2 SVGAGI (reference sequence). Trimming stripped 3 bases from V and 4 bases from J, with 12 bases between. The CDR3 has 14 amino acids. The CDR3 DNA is TGTGCCAGCAGTTATAGGAGGGTGGGCACTGAAGCTTTCTTT. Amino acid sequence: CASSYRRVGTEAFF.

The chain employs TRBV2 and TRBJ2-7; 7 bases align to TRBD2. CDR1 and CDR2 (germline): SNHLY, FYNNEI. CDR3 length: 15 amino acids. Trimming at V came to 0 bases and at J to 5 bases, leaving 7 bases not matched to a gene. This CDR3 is CASSEAGGPVNEQYF. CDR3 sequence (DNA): TGTGCCAGCAGTGAAGCGGGAGGGCCGGTTAACGAGCAGTACTTC.

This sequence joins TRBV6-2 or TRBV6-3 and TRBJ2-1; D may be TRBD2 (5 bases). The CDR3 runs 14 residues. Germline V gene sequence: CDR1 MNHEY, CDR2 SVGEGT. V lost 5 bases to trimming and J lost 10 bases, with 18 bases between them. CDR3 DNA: TGTGCCAGCAGTACCCGACTACCCTTCGCGGAGCAGTTCTTC. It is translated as CASSTRLPFAEQFF.

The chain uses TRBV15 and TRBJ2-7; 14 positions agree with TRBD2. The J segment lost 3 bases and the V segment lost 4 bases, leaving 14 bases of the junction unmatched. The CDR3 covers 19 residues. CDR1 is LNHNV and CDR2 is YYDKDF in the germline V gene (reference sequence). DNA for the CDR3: TGTGCCACCAGCAAAGTGCGACCGATGGGACTAGCGGGAGTCTACGAGCAGTACTTC. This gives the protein CATSKVRPMGLAGVYEQYF.

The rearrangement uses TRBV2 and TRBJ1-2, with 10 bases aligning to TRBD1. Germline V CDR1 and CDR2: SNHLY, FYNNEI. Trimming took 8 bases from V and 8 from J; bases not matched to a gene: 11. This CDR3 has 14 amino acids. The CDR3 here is CASGGQGKDKGYTF. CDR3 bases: TGTGCCAGCGGGGGACAGGGGAAAGATAAAGGCTACACCTTC.

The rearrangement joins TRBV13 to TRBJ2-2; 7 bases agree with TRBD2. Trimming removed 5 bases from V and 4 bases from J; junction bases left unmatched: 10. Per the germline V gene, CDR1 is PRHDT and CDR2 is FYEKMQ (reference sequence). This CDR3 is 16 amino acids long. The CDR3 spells CASSPREGGGTGELFF. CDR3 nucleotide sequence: TGTGCCAGCAGCCCGAGGGAGGGAGGCGGCACCGGGGAGCTGTTTTTT. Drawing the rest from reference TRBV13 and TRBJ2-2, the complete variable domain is AAGVIQSPRHLIKEKRETATLKCYPIPRHDTVYWYQQGPGQDPQFLISFYEKMQSDKGSIPDRFSAQQFSDYHSELNMSSLELGDSALYFCASSPREGGGTGELFFGEGSRLTVL.

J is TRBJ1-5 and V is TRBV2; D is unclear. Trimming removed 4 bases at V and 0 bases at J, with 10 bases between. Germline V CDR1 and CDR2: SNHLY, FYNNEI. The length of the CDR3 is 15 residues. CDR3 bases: TGTGCCAGCAGTGGGGGAATCTATAGCAATCAGCCCCAGCATTTT. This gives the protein CASSGGIYSNQPQHF.

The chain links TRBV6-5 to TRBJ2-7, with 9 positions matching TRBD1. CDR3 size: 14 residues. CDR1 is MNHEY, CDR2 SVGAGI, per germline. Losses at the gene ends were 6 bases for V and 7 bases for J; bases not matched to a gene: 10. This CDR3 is CASSLDRGRREQYF. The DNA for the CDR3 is TGTGCCAGCAGCTTGGACAGGGGAAGAAGGGAGCAGTACTTC.

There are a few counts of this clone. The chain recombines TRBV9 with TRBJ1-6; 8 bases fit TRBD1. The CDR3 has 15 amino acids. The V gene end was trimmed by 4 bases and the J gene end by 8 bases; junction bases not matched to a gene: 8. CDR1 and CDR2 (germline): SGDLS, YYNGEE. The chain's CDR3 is CASSPPGTGHSPLHF. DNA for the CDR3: TGTGCCAGCAGCCCACCCGGGACAGGCCATTCACCCCTCCACTTT. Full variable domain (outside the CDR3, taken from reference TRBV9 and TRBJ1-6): DSGVTQTPKHLITATGQRVTLRCSPRSGDLSVYWYQQSLDQGLQFLIQYYNGEERAKGNILERFSAQQFPDLHSELNLSSLELGDSALYFCASSPPGTGHSPLHFGNGTRLTVT.

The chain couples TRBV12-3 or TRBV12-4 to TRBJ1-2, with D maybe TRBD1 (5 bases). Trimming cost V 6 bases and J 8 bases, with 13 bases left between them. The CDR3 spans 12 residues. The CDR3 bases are TGTGCCAGCAGCCGCGGACAAGGCGGCTACACCTTC. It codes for CASSRGQGGYTF.

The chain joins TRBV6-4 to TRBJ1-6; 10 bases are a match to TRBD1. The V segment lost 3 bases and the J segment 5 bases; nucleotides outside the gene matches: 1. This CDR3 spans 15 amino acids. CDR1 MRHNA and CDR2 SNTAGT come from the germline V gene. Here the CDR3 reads CASSDGTGDNSPLHF. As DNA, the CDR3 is TGTGCCAGCAGTGATGGGACAGGGGATAATTCACCCCTCCACTTT.

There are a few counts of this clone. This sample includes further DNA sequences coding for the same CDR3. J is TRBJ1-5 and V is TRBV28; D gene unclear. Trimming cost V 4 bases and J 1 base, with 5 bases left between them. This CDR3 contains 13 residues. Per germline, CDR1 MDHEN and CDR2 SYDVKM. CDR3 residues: CASSSDSNQPQHF. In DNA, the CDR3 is TGTGCCAGCAGTTCGGACAGCAATCAGCCCCAGCATTTT.

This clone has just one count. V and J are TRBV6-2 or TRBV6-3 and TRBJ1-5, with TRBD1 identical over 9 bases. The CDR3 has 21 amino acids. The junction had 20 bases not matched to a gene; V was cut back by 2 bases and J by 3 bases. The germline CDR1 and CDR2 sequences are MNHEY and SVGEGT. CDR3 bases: TGTGCCAGCAGTTACACGAAGCAATGGGACAGGGACGTTTTTGCCAATCAGCCCCAGCATTTT. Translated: CASSYTKQWDRDVFANQPQHF.

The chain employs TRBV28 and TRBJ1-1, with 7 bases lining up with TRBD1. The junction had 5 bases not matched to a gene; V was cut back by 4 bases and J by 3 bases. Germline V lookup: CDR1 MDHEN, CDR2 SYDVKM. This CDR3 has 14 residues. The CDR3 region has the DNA TGTGCCAGCAGTTCCTACAGGGGCGACACTGAAGCTTTCTTT. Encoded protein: CASSSYRGDTEAFF. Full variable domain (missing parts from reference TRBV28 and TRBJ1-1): DVKVTQSSRYLVKRTGEKVFLECVQDMDHENMFWYRQDPGLGLRLIYFSYDVKMKEKGDIPEGYSVSREKKERFSLILESASTNQTSMYLCASSSYRGDTEAFFGQGTRLTVV.

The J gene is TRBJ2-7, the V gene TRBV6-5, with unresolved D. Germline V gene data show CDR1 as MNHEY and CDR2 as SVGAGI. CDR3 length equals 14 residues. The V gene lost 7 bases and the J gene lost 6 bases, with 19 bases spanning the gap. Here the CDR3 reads CASTTNVQVAEQYF. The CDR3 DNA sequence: TGTGCCAGCACCACTAATGTCCAGGTAGCCGAGCAGTACTTC.

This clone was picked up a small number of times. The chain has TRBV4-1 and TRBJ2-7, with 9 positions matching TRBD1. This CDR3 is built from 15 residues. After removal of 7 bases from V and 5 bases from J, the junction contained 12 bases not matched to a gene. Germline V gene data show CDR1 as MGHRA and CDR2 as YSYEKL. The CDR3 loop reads CASTHSPRDRDEQYF. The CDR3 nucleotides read TGCGCCAGCACCCATTCCCCACGGGACAGGGACGAGCAGTACTTC.

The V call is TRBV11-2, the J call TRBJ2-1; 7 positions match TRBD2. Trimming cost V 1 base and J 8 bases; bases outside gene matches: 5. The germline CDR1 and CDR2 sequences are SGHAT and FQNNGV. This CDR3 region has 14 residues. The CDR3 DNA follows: TGTGCCAGCAGCTTAGGACTAGCTAGCGATGAGCAGTTCTTC. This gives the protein CASSLGLASDEQFF.

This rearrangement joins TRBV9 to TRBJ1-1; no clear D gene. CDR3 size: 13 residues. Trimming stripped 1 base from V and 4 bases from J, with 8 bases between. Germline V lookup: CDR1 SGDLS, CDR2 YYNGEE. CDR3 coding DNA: TGTGCCAGCAGCGTAACGGGAAGCACTGAAGCTTTCTTT. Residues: CASSVTGSTEAFF.